This T cell receptor beta chain appears in the sequencing data of a study of cytomegalovirus exposure and HLA in healthy donors. This PCR relied on a set of 60 Vbeta primers and 13 Jbeta primers. Assay used: immunoSEQ multiplex PCR; TCRdb lists only in-frame clones, some missing. Among about 180,000 clones listed, roughly 80% were seen once. Germline V gene data show CDR1 as SGHAT and CDR2 as FQDESV (reference sequence). Between the trimmed V and J ends, which lost 5 bases and 8 bases, there was a span of 13 bases. The CDR3 covers 13 residues. The sequencing input was PBMCs. The clonotype comes from a woman between 45 and 65 years old in good health and CMV-seropositive. This chain connects TRBV11-1 to TRBJ2-1; TRBD2 is a possible D gene (5 bases). Here the CDR3 DNA reads TGTGCCAGCAGCGATGGACTCCCTTATGAGCAGTTCTTC. It translates to CASSDGLPYEQFF.